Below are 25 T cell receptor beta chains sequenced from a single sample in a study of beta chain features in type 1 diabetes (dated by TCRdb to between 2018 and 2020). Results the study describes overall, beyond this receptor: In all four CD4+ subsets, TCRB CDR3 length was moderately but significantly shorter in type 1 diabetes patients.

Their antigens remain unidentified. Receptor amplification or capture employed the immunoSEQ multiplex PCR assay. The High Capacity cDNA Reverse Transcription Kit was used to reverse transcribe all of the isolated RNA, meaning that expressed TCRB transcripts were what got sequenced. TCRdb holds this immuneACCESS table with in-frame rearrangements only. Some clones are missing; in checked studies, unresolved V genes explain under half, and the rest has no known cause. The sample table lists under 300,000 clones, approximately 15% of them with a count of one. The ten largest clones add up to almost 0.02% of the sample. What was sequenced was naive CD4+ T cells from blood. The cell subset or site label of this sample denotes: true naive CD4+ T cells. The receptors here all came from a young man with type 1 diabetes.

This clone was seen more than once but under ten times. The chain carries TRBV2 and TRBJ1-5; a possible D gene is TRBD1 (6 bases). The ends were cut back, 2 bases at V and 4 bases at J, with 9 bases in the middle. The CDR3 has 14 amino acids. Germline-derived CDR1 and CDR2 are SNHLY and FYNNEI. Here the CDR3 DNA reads TGTGCCAGCAGTGAAAGGACAGCTAATCAGCCCCAGCATTTT. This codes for CASSERTANQPQHF.

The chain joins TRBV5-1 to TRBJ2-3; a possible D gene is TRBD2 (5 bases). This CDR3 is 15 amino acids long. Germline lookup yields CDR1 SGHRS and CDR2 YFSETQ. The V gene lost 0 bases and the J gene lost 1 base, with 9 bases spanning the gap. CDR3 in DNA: TGCGCCAGCAGCTTGGAGGCGGGTGGCACAGATACGCAGTATTTT. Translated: CASSLEAGGTDTQYF.

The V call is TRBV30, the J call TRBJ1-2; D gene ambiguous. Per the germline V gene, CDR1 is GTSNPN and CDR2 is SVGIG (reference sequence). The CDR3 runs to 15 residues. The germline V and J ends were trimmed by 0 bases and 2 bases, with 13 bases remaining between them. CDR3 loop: CAWSVLPRSNYGYTF. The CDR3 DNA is TGTGCCTGGAGTGTATTACCCAGGTCCAACTATGGCTACACCTTC.

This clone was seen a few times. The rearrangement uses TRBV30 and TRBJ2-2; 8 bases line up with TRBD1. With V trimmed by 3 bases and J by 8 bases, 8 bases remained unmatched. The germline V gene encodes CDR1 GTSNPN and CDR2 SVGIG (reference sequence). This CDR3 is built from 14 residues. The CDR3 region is CAWRAGGPRGELFF. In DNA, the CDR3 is TGTGCCTGGAGGGCAGGGGGCCCACGGGGGGAGCTGTTTTTT.

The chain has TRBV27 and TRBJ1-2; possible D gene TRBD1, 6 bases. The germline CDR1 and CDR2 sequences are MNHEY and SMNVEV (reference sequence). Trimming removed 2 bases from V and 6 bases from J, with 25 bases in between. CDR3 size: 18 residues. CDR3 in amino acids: CASSLKAAGAYLRDGYTF. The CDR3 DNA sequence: TGTGCCAGCAGTTTAAAAGCGGCAGGGGCCTACCTTAGGGATGGCTACACCTTC.

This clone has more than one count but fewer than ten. This CDR3 reads CASSLGRDSGGANTGELFF. As DNA, the CDR3 is TGTGCCAGCAGCTTGGGCCGGGATAGCGGGGGAGCGAACACCGGGGAGCTGTTTTTT. The V gene is TRBV7-9, the J gene TRBJ2-2; 9 nucleotides align to TRBD2. The V segment lost 3 bases and the J segment 0 bases; nucleotides outside the gene matches: 11. The germline V gene has CDR1 SEHNR and CDR2 FQNEAQ (reference sequence). The CDR3 totals 19 residues.

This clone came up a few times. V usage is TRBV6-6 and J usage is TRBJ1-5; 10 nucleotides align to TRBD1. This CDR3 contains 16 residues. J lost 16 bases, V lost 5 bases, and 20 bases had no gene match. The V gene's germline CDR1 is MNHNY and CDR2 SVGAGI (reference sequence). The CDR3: CASSQDLDRGIHGTHF. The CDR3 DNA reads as TGTGCCAGCAGTCAGGACTTGGACAGGGGGATCCACGGGACTCATTTT.

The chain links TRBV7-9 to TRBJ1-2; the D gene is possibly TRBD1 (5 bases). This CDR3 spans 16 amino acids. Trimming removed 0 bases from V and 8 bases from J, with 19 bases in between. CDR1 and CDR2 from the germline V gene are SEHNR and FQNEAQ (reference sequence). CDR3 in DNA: TGTGCCAGCAGCTTAGCGCTCGGGGGGGGTGAGTCGGGCTACACCTTC. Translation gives CASSLALGGGESGYTF.

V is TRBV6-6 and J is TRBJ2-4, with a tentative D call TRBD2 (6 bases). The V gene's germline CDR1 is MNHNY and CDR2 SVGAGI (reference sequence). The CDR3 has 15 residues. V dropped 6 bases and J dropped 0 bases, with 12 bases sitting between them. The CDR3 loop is CASRGTGVAKNIQYF. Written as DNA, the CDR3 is TGTGCCAGCAGAGGGACGGGAGTAGCCAAAAACATTCAGTACTTC.

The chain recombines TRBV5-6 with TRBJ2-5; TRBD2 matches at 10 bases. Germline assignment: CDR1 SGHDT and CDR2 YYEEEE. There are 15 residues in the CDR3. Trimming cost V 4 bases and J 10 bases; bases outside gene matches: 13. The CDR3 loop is CASSRDSGRPPGQYF. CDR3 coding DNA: TGTGCCAGCAGCCGTGATAGCGGGAGGCCCCCTGGCCAGTACTTC.

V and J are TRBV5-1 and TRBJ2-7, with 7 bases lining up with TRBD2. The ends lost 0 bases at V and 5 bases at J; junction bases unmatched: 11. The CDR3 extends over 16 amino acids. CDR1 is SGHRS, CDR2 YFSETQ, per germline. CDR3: CASSLAVLSGGDEQYF. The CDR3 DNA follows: TGCGCCAGCAGCTTGGCGGTACTGTCGGGAGGCGACGAGCAGTACTTC.

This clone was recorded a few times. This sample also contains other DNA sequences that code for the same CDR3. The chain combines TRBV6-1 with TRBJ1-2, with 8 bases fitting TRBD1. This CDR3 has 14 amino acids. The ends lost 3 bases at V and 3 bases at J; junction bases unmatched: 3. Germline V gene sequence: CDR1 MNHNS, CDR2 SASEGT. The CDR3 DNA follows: TGTGCCAGCAGTGAGGACAGGGAGGACTATGGCTACACCTTC. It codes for CASSEDREDYGYTF.

The chain's CDR3 is CAWSTSDWYNSPLHF. In nucleotides, the CDR3 is TGTGCCTGGAGTACCTCCGACTGGTATAATTCACCCCTCCACTTT. The chain joins TRBV30 to TRBJ1-6; no reliable D call. This CDR3 contains 15 residues. Germline V gene data show CDR1 as GTSNPN and CDR2 as SVGIG (reference sequence). V lost 2 bases and J 4 bases, leaving 12 bases between the germline ends. The full variable domain, its missing parts supplied by reference TRBV30 and TRBJ1-6, is SQTIHQWPATLVQPVGSPLSLECTVEGTSNPNLYWYRQAAGRGLQLLFYSVGIGQISSEVPQNLSASRPQDRQFILSSKKLLLSDSGFYLCAWSTSDWYNSPLHFGNGTRLTVT.

In DNA, the CDR3 is TGCGCCAGCAGCACGGGACAGGGGCTCGACATAAACTATGGCTACACCTTC. This sequence encodes CASSTGQGLDINYGYTF. The chain links TRBV5-1 to TRBJ1-2; 10 positions match TRBD1. After removal of 4 bases from V and 2 bases from J, the junction contained 11 bases not matched to a gene. Germline V gene data show CDR1 as SGHRS and CDR2 as YFSETQ. The CDR3 covers 17 residues.

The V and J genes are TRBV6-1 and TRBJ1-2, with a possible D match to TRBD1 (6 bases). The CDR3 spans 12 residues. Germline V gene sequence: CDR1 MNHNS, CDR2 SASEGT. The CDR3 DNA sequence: TGTGCAGGGGGTACAGGCTACTATGGCTACACCTTC. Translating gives CAGGTGYYGYTF.

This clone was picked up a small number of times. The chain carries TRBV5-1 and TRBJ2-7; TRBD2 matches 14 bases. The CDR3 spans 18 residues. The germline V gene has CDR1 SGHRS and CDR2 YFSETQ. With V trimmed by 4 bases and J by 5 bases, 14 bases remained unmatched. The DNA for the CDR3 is TGCGCCAGCAGCCCTACTACCACCCCGGGACTAGCGGGAGACGAGCAGTACTTC. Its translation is CASSPTTTPGLAGDEQYF.

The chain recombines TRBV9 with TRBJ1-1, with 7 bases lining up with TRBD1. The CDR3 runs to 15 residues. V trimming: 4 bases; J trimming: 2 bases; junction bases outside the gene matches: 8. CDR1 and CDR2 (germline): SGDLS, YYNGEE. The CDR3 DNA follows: TGTGCCAGCAGCCCTCGACAGGGCATTAACACTGAAGCTTTCTTT. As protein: CASSPRQGINTEAFF.

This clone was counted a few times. The CDR3 region is CASSYIMGQGAIEAFF. The CDR3 DNA follows: TGTGCCAGCAGTTACATCATGGGACAGGGGGCCATTGAAGCTTTCTTT. The rearrangement joins TRBV6-6 to TRBJ1-1, with 12 bases identical to TRBD1. Germline loops: CDR1 MNHNY, CDR2 SVGAGI (reference sequence). The CDR3 is made up of 16 amino acids. V dropped 2 bases and J dropped 7; count of bases not matched to a gene: 8.

In nucleotides, the CDR3 is TGTGCCAGCAGTGAGGGACTAGCGGGGGTCTATTTT. This gives the protein CASSEGLAGVYF. The rearrangement joins TRBV2 to TRBJ2-3; 14 positions match TRBD2. CDR1 is SNHLY, CDR2 FYNNEI, per germline. The CDR3 extends over 12 amino acids. The ends lost 3 bases at V and 15 bases at J; junction bases unmatched: 2.

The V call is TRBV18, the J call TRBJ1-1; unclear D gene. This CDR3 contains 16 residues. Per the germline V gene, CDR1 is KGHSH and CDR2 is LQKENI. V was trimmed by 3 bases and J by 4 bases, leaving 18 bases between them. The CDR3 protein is CASSPLGRGVTTEAFF. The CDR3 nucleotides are TGTGCCAGCTCACCCCTGGGCCGCGGGGTTACCACTGAAGCTTTCTTT.

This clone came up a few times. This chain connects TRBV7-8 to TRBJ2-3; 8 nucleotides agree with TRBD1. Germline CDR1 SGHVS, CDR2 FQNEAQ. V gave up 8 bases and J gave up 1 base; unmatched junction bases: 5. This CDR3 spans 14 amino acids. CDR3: CASGLDRGTDTQYF. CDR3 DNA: TGTGCCAGCGGCCTGGACAGGGGCACAGATACGCAGTATTTT.

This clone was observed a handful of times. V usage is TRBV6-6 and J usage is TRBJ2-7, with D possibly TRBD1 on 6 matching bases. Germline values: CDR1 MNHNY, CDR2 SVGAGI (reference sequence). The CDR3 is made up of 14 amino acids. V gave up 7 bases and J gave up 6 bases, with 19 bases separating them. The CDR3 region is CASTRGGTTPEQYF. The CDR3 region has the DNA TGTGCCAGCACCAGGGGTGGGACAACCCCCGAGCAGTACTTC.

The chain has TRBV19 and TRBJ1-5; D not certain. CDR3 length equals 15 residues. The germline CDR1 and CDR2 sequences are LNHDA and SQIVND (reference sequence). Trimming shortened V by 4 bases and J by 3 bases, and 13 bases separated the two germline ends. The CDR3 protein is CASSTPYGLNQPQHF. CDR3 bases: TGTGCCAGTAGTACCCCATACGGACTCAATCAGCCCCAGCATTTT.

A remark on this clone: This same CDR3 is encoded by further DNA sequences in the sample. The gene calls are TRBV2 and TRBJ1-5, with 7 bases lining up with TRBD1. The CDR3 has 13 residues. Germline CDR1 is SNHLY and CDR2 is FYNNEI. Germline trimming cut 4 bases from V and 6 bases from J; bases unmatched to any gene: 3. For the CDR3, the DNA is TGTGCCAGCAGTGGACAGGGCGCTCAGCCCCAGCATTTT. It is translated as CASSGQGAQPQHF.

The CDR3 protein is CAWSAEGNQPQHF. DNA for the CDR3: TGTGCCTGGAGTGCTGAGGGCAATCAGCCCCAGCATTTT. The chain links TRBV30 to TRBJ1-5; D call uncertain. V shed 1 base and J shed 2 bases, with 6 bases lying between them. The CDR3 runs 13 residues. Germline CDR1 reads GTSNPN; CDR2 reads SVGIG (reference sequence). Complete variable domain (other parts from reference TRBV30 and TRBJ1-5): SQTIHQWPATLVQPVGSPLSLECTVEGTSNPNLYWYRQAAGRGLQLLFYSVGIGQISSEVPQNLSASRPQDRQFILSSKKLLLSDSGFYLCAWSAEGNQPQHFGDGTRLSIL.